These 14 T cell receptor beta chains were all obtained from the same sample, sequenced in a study of cytomegalovirus exposure and HLA in healthy donors. The PCR employed 60 Vbeta primers together with 13 Jbeta primers. TCRdb's table, derived via immunoSEQ multiplex PCR, lists solely in-frame clones and lacks some. The sample carries roughly 100,000 clones, 70% to 80% recorded once. Sequenced input: PBMCs. These receptors all stem from a female donor in good health and CMV-seronegative.

The CDR3 is CSVGEASNEKLFF. CDR3 coding DNA: TGCAGCGTTGGTGAGGCATCTAATGAAAAACTGTTTTTT. This chain links TRBV29-1 with TRBJ1-4, with D unresolved. CDR3 length equals 13 residues. Germline loops: CDR1 SQVTM, CDR2 ANQGSEA. The V end lost 4 bases, the J end lost 3 bases, and 9 bases lay between the germline ends.

This clone has more than one count but fewer than ten. The rearrangement joins TRBV30 to TRBJ2-1; 10 bases align to TRBD2. J lost 6 bases, V lost 8 bases, and 7 bases had no gene match. Germline assignment: CDR1 GTSNPN and CDR2 SVGIG (reference sequence). This CDR3 region has 13 residues. The CDR3 nucleotides read TGTGCCCGCGAATTAGCGGGAGGCAATGAGCAGTTCTTC. It specifies CARELAGGNEQFF.

The CDR3 DNA reads as TGCAGCGTTGGTGACAGGGCGACAGATACGCAGTATTTT. This gives the protein CSVGDRATDTQYF. V gene TRBV29-1 combines with J gene TRBJ2-3, with 7 bases aligning to TRBD1. Germline assignment: CDR1 SQVTM and CDR2 ANQGSEA. This CDR3 has 13 residues. The V gene end was trimmed by 4 bases and the J gene end by 3 bases; junction bases not matched to a gene: 4.

The chain recombines TRBV15 with TRBJ2-1; 12 bases are shared with TRBD2. This CDR3 spans 18 amino acids. CDR1 and CDR2 (germline): LNHNV, YYDKDF (reference sequence). V lost 0 bases to trimming and J lost 6 bases; unmatched junction nucleotides: 9. The CDR3 DNA reads as TGTGCCACCAGCAGAGATCCTAGACTAGCGGGAGTTGCCAATGAGCAGTTCTTC. Translating it yields CATSRDPRLAGVANEQFF.

The chain combines TRBV9 with TRBJ2-7; possibly TRBD2 for D (6 bases). The CDR3 runs 13 residues. The V gene's germline CDR1 is SGDLS and CDR2 YYNGEE. V gave up 4 bases and J gave up 2 bases, with 10 bases separating them. CDR3 protein: CASSPGLPYEQYF. DNA of the CDR3: TGTGCCAGCAGCCCGGGACTTCCCTACGAGCAGTACTTC.

The J gene is TRBJ2-2, the V gene TRBV11-1; D gene unclear. Trimming removed 1 base from V and 3 bases from J, with 6 bases in between. This CDR3 is 14 amino acids long. Germline CDR1 reads SGHAT; CDR2 reads FQDESV (reference sequence). CDR3 protein: CASSLGAYTGELFF. CDR3 in DNA: TGTGCCAGCAGCTTAGGGGCATACACCGGGGAGCTGTTTTTT.

The chain couples TRBV7-2 to TRBJ2-7, with 9 bases that match TRBD1. The J segment lost 5 bases and the V segment lost 4 bases, leaving 6 bases of the junction unmatched. The CDR3 extends over 14 amino acids. Per the germline V gene, CDR1 is SGHTA and CDR2 is FQGNSA. CDR3 nucleotides: TGTGCCAGCAGCTCCCGGGACAGGGTGCACGAGCAGTACTTC. Translation gives CASSSRDRVHEQYF.

This sequence joins TRBV19 and TRBJ2-6; 10 bases map to TRBD1. The CDR3 runs to 18 residues. The trim removed 5 bases at V and 2 bases at J, leaving 9 bases unmatched. Per the germline V gene, CDR1 is LNHDA and CDR2 is SQIVND (reference sequence). DNA for the CDR3: TGTGCCAGTAGTCCCCGAGGTGGACAGGGGGCTGGGGCCAACGTCCTGACTTTC. It translates to CASSPRGGQGAGANVLTF. Based on the CDR3 plus reference TRBV19 and TRBJ2-6, the full variable domain is DGGITQSPKYLFRKEGQNVTLSCEQNLNHDAMYWYRQDPGQGLRLIYYSQIVNDFQKGDIAEGYSVSREKKESFPLTVTSAQKNPTAFYLCASSPRGGQGAGANVLTFGAGSRLTVL.

This chain links TRBV9 with TRBJ2-1; 10 positions agree with TRBD2. From germline, CDR1 is SGDLS and CDR2 YYNGEE. Trimming removed 4 bases from V and 2 bases from J; junction bases left unmatched: 9. CDR3 length: 17 residues. The chain's CDR3 is CASSTSPGLAAYNEQFF. The CDR3 DNA follows: TGTGCCAGCAGCACTAGCCCTGGACTAGCGGCCTACAATGAGCAGTTCTTC. Complete variable domain (other parts from reference TRBV9 and TRBJ2-1): DSGVTQTPKHLITATGQRVTLRCSPRSGDLSVYWYQQSLDQGLQFLIQYYNGEERAKGNILERFSAQQFPDLHSELNLSSLELGDSALYFCASSTSPGLAAYNEQFFGPGTRLTVL.

The CDR3 spells CASRRTSGSYNEQFF. The DNA of the CDR3 is TGTGCCAGCAGACGAACTAGCGGGAGTTACAATGAGCAGTTCTTC. The chain has TRBV2 and TRBJ2-1; TRBD2 aligns across 11 bases. J was trimmed by 4 bases and V by 6 bases; bases with no gene match: 5. CDR3 length: 15 amino acids. Germline CDR1 SNHLY, CDR2 FYNNEI. The variable domain in full, completed from reference TRBV2 and TRBJ2-1, reads EPEVTQTPSHQVTQMGQEVILRCVPISNHLYFYWYRQILGQKVEFLVSFYNNEISEKSEIFDDQFSVERPDGSNFTLKIRSTKLEDSAMYFCASRRTSGSYNEQFFGPGTRLTVL.

CDR3 nucleotides: TGTGCCAGCTCACCCCTTACTGCCACCGGGGAGCTGTTTTTT. This gives the protein CASSPLTATGELFF. This chain connects TRBV18 to TRBJ2-2; D gene ambiguous. Deletions cut 3 bases from V and 4 bases from J, with 9 bases between. The CDR3 covers 14 residues. From germline, CDR1 is KGHSH and CDR2 LQKENI.

The chain combines TRBV4-2 with TRBJ2-7; 9 bases agree with TRBD1. The CDR3 length is 17 residues. Trimming at V came to 1 base and at J to 3 bases, leaving 10 bases not matched to a gene. In germline, CDR1 is LGHNA, CDR2 YNFKEQ. The CDR3 nucleotides are TGTGCCAGCAGCCAAGCGGTCTCGGGGACAGGGCACTACGAGCAGTACTTC. The encoded protein is CASSQAVSGTGHYEQYF.

The chain has TRBV19 and TRBJ2-3; 9 bases match TRBD1. This CDR3 contains 14 residues. Germline assignment: CDR1 LNHDA and CDR2 SQIVND (reference sequence). With 6 bases clipped from V and 4 bases from J, the junction kept 5 bases outside the gene matches. This chain's CDR3 is CASRTTGGPDTQYF. The DNA for the CDR3 is TGTGCCAGTAGGACGACAGGGGGGCCAGATACGCAGTATTTT.

V and J are TRBV19 and TRBJ1-2; TRBD1 matches 7 bases. CDR3 length: 14 amino acids. V dropped 7 bases and J dropped 8; count of bases not matched to a gene: 13. Germline V gene data show CDR1 as LNHDA and CDR2 as SQIVND (reference sequence). The CDR3 DNA reads TGTGCCAGTAATCCTCAGGGGGTTGACCGGGGCTACACCTTC. This translates into CASNPQGVDRGYTF.